These T cell receptor beta chains were read from a single sample in a study of OX40 agonist ivuxolimab in advanced cancers. Sequenced by immunoSEQ multiplex PCR; TCRdb stores in-frame clones only, minus some. Of about 77,000 clones listed, about four fifths are singletons. Sequenced here: CD4+ or CD8+ T cells sorted from blood, sampled in a trial of the OX40 agonist ivuxolimab. The receptors stem from an adult with an advanced solid tumor such as melanoma, head and neck, liver or kidney cancer. Each CDR3 is given without its conserved first and last residue. Size is omitted from some rows. Given values are once, few, many or a class for expanded clones.

abundance: .
v_gene: TRBV5-1
CDR3aa: ASSFRPFGPETQY

abundance: .
v_gene: TRBV19
CDR3aa: ASSRDRVGQPQH

abundance: .
v_gene: TRBV7-9
CDR3aa: ASSEGSLDRNYEQY

abundance: .
v_gene: TRBV5-4
CDR3aa: ASSFKGTDTQY

abundance: once
v_gene: TRBV2
CDR3aa: ASSAGLGVRSPLH

abundance: .
v_gene: TRBV30
CDR3aa: AWMTPGTLVEAF

abundance: .
v_gene: TRBV7-2
CDR3aa: ASRSGGTGVSPLH

abundance: .
v_gene: TRBV7-2
CDR3aa: ASSFGSGTKSYNEQF

abundance: .
v_gene: TRBV28
CDR3aa: ASQREPRGHYGYT

abundance: .
v_gene: TRBV14
CDR3aa: ASSQDRPATRYNEQF

abundance: once
v_gene: TRBV6-1
CDR3aa: ASNLGTGFYGYT

abundance: .
v_gene: TRBV6-5
CDR3aa: ASSVDRGSYNEQF

abundance: once
v_gene: TRBV6-5
CDR3aa: ASSYSRTGDTEAF

abundance: few
v_gene: TRBV11-1
CDR3aa: ASSLLGGPYEQY

abundance: .
v_gene: TRBV10-3
CDR3aa: AISEGTSGRATDTQY

abundance: few
v_gene: TRBV30
CDR3aa: AWSVTAGQPQH

abundance: .
v_gene: TRBV5-1
CDR3aa: ASSLEPQLNTEAF

abundance: .
v_gene: TRBV5-1
CDR3aa: ASSFLDRSYEQY

abundance: .
v_gene: TRBV19
CDR3aa: ASSIGSGKWVGELF

abundance: .
v_gene: TRBV7-2
CDR3aa: ASSFTGLTTGELF

abundance: once
v_gene: TRBV18
CDR3aa: ASSPRTGYTGELF

abundance: .
v_gene: TRBV7-6
CDR3aa: ASSPRDSGGYT

abundance: few
v_gene: TRBV5-6
CDR3aa: ASSLGLTTQETQY

abundance: .
v_gene: TRBV6-5
CDR3aa: ASSSGTGDNQPQH

abundance: .
v_gene: TRBV5-1
CDR3aa: ASSSGGSTRTDTQY

abundance: once
v_gene: TRBV4-1
CDR3aa: ASSQIGRERNQPQH

abundance: .
v_gene: TRBV29-1
CDR3aa: SAAVREYYGYT

abundance: .
v_gene: TRBV2
CDR3aa: ASSERQGGSYEQY

abundance: .
v_gene: TRBV7-2
CDR3aa: ASTLGSGLNTEAF

abundance: .
v_gene: TRBV6-5
CDR3aa: ASKDANTEAF

abundance: .
v_gene: TRBV7-8
CDR3aa: ASSLPRQGSNEKLF

abundance: .
v_gene: TRBV10-1
CDR3aa: ASSKATGSNQPQH

abundance: .
v_gene: TRBV19
CDR3aa: ASQTTGGLRNTIY

abundance: once
v_gene: TRBV27
CDR3aa: ASTITPTGYWGETQY

abundance: .
v_gene: TRBV4-2
CDR3aa: ASSPAPGQAVTGELF

abundance: .
v_gene: TRBV29-1
CDR3aa: SVEDWGGYNEQF

abundance: .
v_gene: TRBV28
CDR3aa: ASSLAEETQY

abundance: .
v_gene: TRBV10-1
CDR3aa: ASSVSGTRRLGDEKLF

abundance: .
v_gene: TRBV11-2
CDR3aa: ASSLAGFSYEQY

abundance: .
v_gene: TRBV7-9
CDR3aa: ASSLAQGGTGNTIY

abundance: .
v_gene: TRBV19
CDR3aa: ASSIGGGWTNTEAF

abundance: few
v_gene: TRBV5-1
CDR3aa: ASSLESGGTEAF

abundance: .
v_gene: TRBV28
CDR3aa: ASRVELLGYT

abundance: .
v_gene: TRBV7-6
CDR3aa: ASSSNLAGELF

abundance: .
v_gene: TRBV28
CDR3aa: ASSPSGTGMNTEAF

abundance: .
v_gene: TRBV5-1
CDR3aa: ASRSTAISTDTQY

abundance: .
v_gene: TRBV19
CDR3aa: ASSRGQVPNTEAF

abundance: few
v_gene: TRBV19
CDR3aa: ASSIVQGDRGNQPQH

abundance: .
v_gene: TRBV6-1
CDR3aa: ASSSQRSNTGELF

abundance: .
v_gene: TRBV5-8
CDR3aa: ASSFPFRGSNYGYT

abundance: .
v_gene: TRBV7-2
CDR3aa: ASSLGFRGRVTGELF

abundance: few
v_gene: TRBV29-1
CDR3aa: SVARAANQPQH

abundance: .
v_gene: TRBV10-3
CDR3aa: AIRSGATDTQY

abundance: once
v_gene: TRBV18
CDR3aa: ASSPAGGDSYEQY

abundance: .
v_gene: TRBV10-2
CDR3aa: ASSAPDRGPSGTEAF

abundance: .
v_gene: TRBV27
CDR3aa: ASRAAGPSYNEQF

abundance: .
v_gene: TRBV10-3
CDR3aa: AISEKSPAVAGHYEQY

abundance: few
v_gene: TRBV6-5
CDR3aa: ASSPDSTYEQY

abundance: few
v_gene: TRBV2
CDR3aa: ASPEGEGRNEQF